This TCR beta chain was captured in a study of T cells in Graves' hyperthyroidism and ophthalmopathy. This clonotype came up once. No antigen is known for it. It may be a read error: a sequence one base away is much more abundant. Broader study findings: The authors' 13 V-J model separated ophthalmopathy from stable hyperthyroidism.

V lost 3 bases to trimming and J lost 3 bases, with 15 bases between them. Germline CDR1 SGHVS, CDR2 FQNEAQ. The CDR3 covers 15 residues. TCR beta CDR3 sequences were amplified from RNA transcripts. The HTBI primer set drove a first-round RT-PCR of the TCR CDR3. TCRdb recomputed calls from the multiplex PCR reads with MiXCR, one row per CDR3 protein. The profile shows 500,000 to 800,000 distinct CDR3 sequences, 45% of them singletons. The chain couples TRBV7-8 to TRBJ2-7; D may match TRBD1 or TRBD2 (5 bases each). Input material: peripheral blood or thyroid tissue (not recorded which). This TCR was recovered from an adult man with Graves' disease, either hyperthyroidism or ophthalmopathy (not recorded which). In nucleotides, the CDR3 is TGTGCCAGCAGCTTCGGGGCAGGGTTATTCTACGAGCAGTACTTC. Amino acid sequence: CASSFGAGLFYEQYF.